The 14 T cell receptor beta chains below all came from one sample that was sequenced in a study of shared clonotypes between healthy human individuals. Libraries were prepared by immunoSEQ multiplex PCR; TCRdb keeps only in-frame clonotypes and omits some of them. This table holds some 1,100,000 clones, about 80% found once. Sequences were obtained from memory CD4+ T cells from PBMCs. Subset given: CD45RA-negative fraction. Source of these receptors: a man between 18 and 35 years old in good health. Some clones in this sample may be carry-over from other donors' samples.

V is TRBV4-1 and J is TRBJ2-3; D is possibly TRBD2 (5 bases). V was pared by 4 bases and J by 6 bases, with 11 bases between. CDR3 length equals 13 residues. Per the germline V gene, CDR1 is MGHRA and CDR2 is YSYEKL. CDR3 in amino acids: CASSLTSGDTQYF. As DNA, the CDR3 is TGCGCCAGCAGCCTCACGTCGGGGGATACGCAGTATTTT.

The V and J genes are TRBV4-1 and TRBJ2-3; 10 bases match TRBD2. Trimming at V came to 4 bases and at J to 3 bases, leaving 7 bases not matched to a gene. Germline loops: CDR1 MGHRA, CDR2 YSYEKL. The CDR3 consists of 16 residues. The CDR3 coding sequence is TGCGCCAGCAGCCCAGCTAGCGGGAGTTTGACAGATACGCAGTATTTT. It specifies CASSPASGSLTDTQYF.

The chain has TRBV30 and TRBJ2-5; D gene uncertain. Germline V gives CDR1 GTSNPN, CDR2 SVGIG (reference sequence). The CDR3 contains 14 residues. V was cut by 0 bases and J by 1 base, with 9 bases left in between. The CDR3 nucleotides read TGTGCCTGGAGTGTAGGGCCAGCCCAAGAGACCCAGTACTTC. Its protein is CAWSVGPAQETQYF.

The chain uses TRBV11-2 and TRBJ2-7; TRBD2 matches 8 bases. The V gene's germline CDR1 is SGHAT and CDR2 FQNNGV. The trim removed 6 bases at V and 9 bases at J, leaving 16 bases unmatched. The CDR3 has 15 amino acids. CDR3 in amino acids: CASSFQTGTRNGQYF. The CDR3 nucleotides read TGTGCCAGCAGTTTTCAGACCGGGACTAGGAACGGGCAGTACTTC. Full variable domain (rest looked up from reference TRBV11-2 and TRBJ2-7): EAGVAQSPRYKIIEKRQSVAFWCNPISGHATLYWYQQILGQGPKLLIQFQNNGVVDDSQLPKDRFSAERLKGVDSTLKIQPAKLEDSAVYLCASSFQTGTRNGQYFGPGTRLTVT.

This chain joins TRBV29-1 and TRBJ2-1, with TRBD2 matching over 7 bases. Germline V gives CDR1 SQVTM, CDR2 ANQGSEA. J gave up 0 bases and V 4 bases, and 15 bases lay outside the gene matches. The CDR3 is 18 amino acids. CDR3 amino acids: CSVGGPRAGGSSYNEQFF. CDR3 nucleotide sequence: TGCAGCGTTGGGGGACCTAGAGCCGGGGGGAGCTCCTACAATGAGCAGTTCTTC.

The rearrangement uses TRBV13 and TRBJ1-1, with D unresolved. From germline, CDR1 is PRHDT and CDR2 FYEKMQ (reference sequence). The CDR3 is 14 amino acids. Between the trimmed V and J ends, which lost 4 bases and 6 bases, there was a span of 15 bases. The CDR3: CASSSAGRVPEAFF. In nucleotides, the CDR3 is TGTGCCAGCAGCTCGGCCGGGAGGGTTCCTGAAGCTTTCTTT.

The genes are TRBV6-5 and TRBJ1-1, with D maybe TRBD1 (5 bases). Germline CDR1 MNHEY, CDR2 SVGAGI. V lost 10 bases and J lost 1, with 13 bases in between. The CDR3 sequence is 13 residues long. The CDR3 DNA reads TGTGCCATTCGACAGCCCCAGAACACTGAAGCTTTCTTT. It translates to CAIRQPQNTEAFF.

This chain connects TRBV28 to TRBJ2-1, with TRBD2 matching over 9 bases. Per germline, CDR1 MDHEN and CDR2 SYDVKM. This CDR3 spans 19 amino acids. The trim removed 10 bases at V and 0 bases at J, leaving 19 bases unmatched. The CDR3 DNA follows: TGTGCCACGGGCCCCCTAGCGGGACAAAGGGGGTTCTCCTACAATGAGCAGTTCTTC. Amino acid sequence: CATGPLAGQRGFSYNEQFF.

The chain recombines TRBV19 with TRBJ2-3; 7 bases fit TRBD2. CDR3 length equals 14 residues. Germline V gives CDR1 LNHDA, CDR2 SQIVND (reference sequence). Trimming at V came to 9 bases and at J to 4 bases, leaving 10 bases not matched to a gene. The chain's CDR3 is CASTPGGPADTQYF. The CDR3 DNA follows: TGTGCCAGCACTCCGGGAGGCCCCGCAGATACGCAGTATTTT.

In DNA form, the CDR3 reads TGTGCCAGCACCTCGGACAGGGGATGGGATCAGCCCCAGCATTTT. Protein product: CASTSDRGWDQPQHF. J is TRBJ1-5 and V is TRBV5-8, with 9 bases lining up with TRBD1. Germline CDR1 and CDR2: SGHTS and YDEGEE. The trim removed 6 bases at V and 5 bases at J, leaving 9 bases unmatched. This CDR3 region has 15 residues.

The gene calls are TRBV20-1 and TRBJ1-2; perhaps TRBD1 as D (5 bases). Germline V gene sequence: CDR1 DFQATT, CDR2 SNEGSKA (reference sequence). V was trimmed by 5 bases and J by 10 bases, leaving 11 bases between them. This CDR3 spans 10 amino acids. CDR3 amino acids: CSALRDDYTF. For the CDR3, the DNA is TGCAGTGCTCTTCGGGACGACTACACCTTC.

CDR3 coding DNA: TGTGCCAGCAGTTTATGGAGGCTCAGCAATCAGCCCCAGCATTTT. Encoded protein: CASSLWRLSNQPQHF. The rearrangement uses TRBV28 and TRBJ1-5; D is unclear. The CDR3 sequence is 15 residues long. In germline, CDR1 is MDHEN, CDR2 SYDVKM. The V gene lost 0 bases and the J gene lost 1 base, with 7 bases spanning the gap. The entire variable domain, with the rest obtained from reference TRBV28 and TRBJ1-5, is as follows: DVKVTQSSRYLVKRTGEKVFLECVQDMDHENMFWYRQDPGLGLRLIYFSYDVKMKEKGDIPEGYSVSREKKERFSLILESASTNQTSMYLCASSLWRLSNQPQHFGDGTRLSIL.

The chain employs TRBV13 and TRBJ2-4; D is possibly TRBD1 (5 bases). The CDR3 runs 14 residues. V gave up 3 bases and J gave up 2 bases, with 8 bases separating them. Per the germline V gene, CDR1 is PRHDT and CDR2 is FYEKMQ (reference sequence). This CDR3 is CASSFDSTKNIQYF. The CDR3 DNA reads TGTGCCAGCAGCTTCGACAGTACCAAAAACATTCAGTACTTC.

This clone has just a few counts. The chain combines TRBV7-2 with TRBJ1-2; TRBD1 matches at 7 bases. J was trimmed by 4 bases and V by 6 bases; bases with no gene match: 5. Germline loops: CDR1 SGHTA, CDR2 FQGNSA. The CDR3 runs 13 residues. The CDR3 loop is CASSWGQTYGYTF. The CDR3 DNA sequence: TGTGCCAGCAGTTGGGGACAGACCTATGGCTACACCTTC. Supplemented by reference TRBV7-2 and TRBJ1-2, the full variable domain reads GAGVSQSPSNKVTEKGKDVELRCDPISGHTALYWYRQSLGQGLEFLIYFQGNSAPDKSGLPSDRFSAERTGGSVSTLTIQRTQQEDSAVYLCASSWGQTYGYTFGSGTRLTVV.